What follows is one T cell receptor beta chain and its context. What it recognizes is unknown. This specimen belongs to a study of radiotherapy plus CTLA-4 blockade in lung cancer. Overall study context: In about 20% of patients, objective responses were seen; 31% had disease control.

The V end lost 4 bases, the J end lost 6 bases, and 8 bases lay between the germline ends. The CDR3 totals 12 residues. The V gene's germline CDR1 is KGHSH and CDR2 LQKENI. Regarding the study as a whole: Expansion in blood of tumor-derived TCR clones was seen after radiotherapy plus ipilimumab.

Focal radiation plus CTLA-4 blockade with ipilimumab was given to patients with chemo-refractory metastatic non-small-cell lung cancer. Profiled with immunoSEQ multiplex PCR; TCRdb holds only in-frame clones, not every one. Seen here are about 50,000 clones, more than 75% observed once, and the top ten hold 28%. V usage is TRBV18 and J usage is TRBJ2-3, with D unresolved. The sequence was collected from a human donor with non-small cell lung cancer whose response to radiotherapy plus ipilimumab could not be evaluated. The sequenced sample was peripheral blood, obtained from a patient treated with radiotherapy plus ipilimumab. CDR3 nucleotides: TGTGCCAGCTCACGGGCGCAGGATACGCAGTATTTT. It translates to CASSRAQDTQYF.